These T cell receptor beta chains were read from a single sample in a study of OX40 agonist ivuxolimab in advanced cancers. TCRdb keeps only in-frame clones here, not all; method: immunoSEQ multiplex PCR. The profile shows about 30,000 clones, about 90% of them singletons. The material was CD4+ or CD8+ T cells sorted from blood, obtained in a trial of the OX40 agonist ivuxolimab. The receptor set was obtained from an adult with an advanced solid tumor such as melanoma, head and neck, liver or kidney cancer. CDR3s include the opening cysteine and the closing phenylalanine or tryptophan. Each record gives: D gene, J gene, clone size, V gene, CDR3 protein, CDR3 DNA. The D gene is left open where the match is weak. Not every row has a clone size; where given, it reads once, few, many or a size class.

>TRBD1|TRBJ1-1|-|TRBV28
CATRRGLTEAFF
TGTGCCACCCGAAGGGGGCTCACTGAAGCTTTCTTT
>-|TRBJ2-2|-|TRBV4-1
CASGLSGAHTGELFF
TGCGCCAGCGGCTTGTCGGGGGCCCACACCGGGGAGCTGTTTTTT
>TRBD1|TRBJ2-3|-|TRBV30
CAWSVQGPGDTQYF
TGTGCCTGGAGTGTACAGGGGCCCGGGGATACGCAGTATTTT
>TRBD2|TRBJ2-5|-|TRBV7-9
CASSSVRTSGGSGQETQYF
TGTGCCAGCAGCTCGGTCAGGACTAGCGGGGGCTCAGGGCAAGAGACCCAGTACTTC
>TRBD2|TRBJ2-3|-|TRBV7-3
CASSDGTSGGTDTQYF
TGTGCCAGCAGCGACGGGACTAGCGGGGGTACAGATACGCAGTATTTT
>-|TRBJ1-1|few|TRBV29-1
CSVDYPVGEAFF
TGCAGCGTTGATTACCCAGTGGGGGAAGCTTTCTTT
>-|TRBJ2-5|-|TRBV7-7
CASRDKGEYQETQYF
TGTGCTAGCAGAGATAAGGGGGAGTATCAAGAGACCCAGTACTTC
>-|TRBJ1-1|-|TRBV11-2
CASSLVLSRTATEAFF
TGTGCCAGCAGCTTAGTTTTGTCCCGGACGGCCACTGAAGCTTTCTTT
>-|TRBJ1-5|-|TRBV6-5
CASSFTSNSNQPQHF
TGTGCCAGCAGTTTTACATCGAATAGCAATCAGCCCCAGCATTTT
>-|TRBJ2-5|-|TRBV5-6
CASSLRETQYF
TGTGCCAGCAGCTTGCGGGAGACCCAGTACTTC
>TRBD1|TRBJ1-2|-|TRBV4-2
CASSQGSQGANNYGYTF
TGTGCCAGCAGCCAAGGGTCACAGGGGGCAAATAACTATGGCTACACCTTC
>-|TRBJ2-2|-|TRBV4-1
CASSHGAGELFF
TGCGCCAGCAGCCATGGGGCCGGGGAGCTGTTTTTT
>-|TRBJ2-7|-|TRBV7-9
CASSLVQGKGGSSYEQYF
TGTGCCAGCAGCTTAGTCCAGGGGAAGGGCGGGAGCTCCTACGAGCAGTACTTC
>TRBD1|TRBJ1-1|-|TRBV18
CASSPGAGGTEAFF
TGTGCCAGCTCACCAGGGGCAGGGGGCACTGAAGCTTTCTTT
>TRBD2|TRBJ2-1|-|TRBV7-6
CASSKRLAGYNEQFF
TGTGCCAGCAGCAAAAGACTAGCGGGGTACAATGAGCAGTTCTTC
>-|TRBJ2-5|-|TRBV18
CASSPVPGSEGYETQYF
TGTGCCAGCTCACCGGTGCCTGGCAGCGAGGGCTACGAGACCCAGTACTTC
>-|TRBJ1-1|-|TRBV28
CASSPRSRVTLNTEAFF
TGTGCCAGCAGTCCTCGTTCTAGGGTAACCTTGAACACTGAAGCTTTCTTT
>-|TRBJ2-3|-|TRBV6-5
CASSGLSAAGDTQYF
TGTGCCAGCAGTGGATTAAGCGCTGCCGGGGATACGCAGTATTTT
>-|TRBJ1-1|-|TRBV6-5
CASGHMGTDTEAFF
TGTGCCAGCGGTCACATGGGGACGGACACTGAAGCTTTCTTT
>-|TRBJ2-3|-|TRBV28
CASSFQDTRTDTQYF
TGTGCCAGCAGTTTCCAGGACACCCGCACAGATACGCAGTATTTT
>-|TRBJ1-5|-|TRBV6-5
CASSWRGASNQPQHF
TGTGCCAGCAGTTGGCGGGGGGCGAGCAATCAGCCCCAGCATTTT
>TRBD1|TRBJ1-1|-|TRBV9
CASSVEGGGNTEAFF
TGTGCCAGCAGCGTAGAAGGGGGCGGGAACACTGAAGCTTTCTTT
>-|TRBJ2-6|-|TRBV7-6
CASSLIQTDSGANVLTF
TGTGCCAGCAGCTTGATCCAGACAGACTCTGGGGCCAACGTCCTGACTTTC
>TRBD1|TRBJ2-5|-|TRBV7-3
CASSLVGDSHFSGETQYF
TGTGCCAGCAGCTTAGTAGGGGACAGCCATTTTTCGGGAGAGACCCAGTACTTC
>-|TRBJ2-5|-|TRBV7-6
CASDTWDGETQYF
TGTGCCAGCGACACCTGGGACGGGGAGACCCAGTACTTC
>-|TRBJ1-3|-|TRBV4-3
CASSPGPGNTIYF
TGCGCCAGCAGCCCGGGACCGGGAAACACCATATATTTT